This TCR beta chain was recorded in a study of blood T cells in healthy people across ages. A second PCR of about 6 to 11 cycles used a sample-barcoded 5' primer and a J-beta primer mix. TCRdb reprocessed the 5' RACE reads via MiXCR and lists one record per CDR3 protein. This sample has some 1,800,000 distinct CDR3 sequences, with roughly two fifths found just once. The CDR3 contains 16 residues. CDR1 LNHNV and CDR2 YYDKDF come from the germline V gene (reference sequence). The V gene lost 4 bases and the J gene lost 4 bases, with 19 bases spanning the gap. Note on this clonotype: Its antigen is not identified.

Per sample, a minimum of 6.5 million PBMCs were isolated. Study-wide results and caveats: The study lacked donor CMV status, which possibly confounded expanded clonotype changes. Relative to aged donors, long-lived donors carried more naive CD4+ cells and displayed higher diversity.

This TCR was sampled from a human donor in good health. V usage is TRBV15 and J usage is TRBJ2-5; D possibly corresponds to TRBD2 (5 bases). Material for sequencing was blood. The CDR3 reads CATSIRGYGVGETQYF. In DNA, the CDR3 is TGTGCCACCAGCATCCGAGGGTATGGGGTTGGAGAGACCCAGTACTTC.